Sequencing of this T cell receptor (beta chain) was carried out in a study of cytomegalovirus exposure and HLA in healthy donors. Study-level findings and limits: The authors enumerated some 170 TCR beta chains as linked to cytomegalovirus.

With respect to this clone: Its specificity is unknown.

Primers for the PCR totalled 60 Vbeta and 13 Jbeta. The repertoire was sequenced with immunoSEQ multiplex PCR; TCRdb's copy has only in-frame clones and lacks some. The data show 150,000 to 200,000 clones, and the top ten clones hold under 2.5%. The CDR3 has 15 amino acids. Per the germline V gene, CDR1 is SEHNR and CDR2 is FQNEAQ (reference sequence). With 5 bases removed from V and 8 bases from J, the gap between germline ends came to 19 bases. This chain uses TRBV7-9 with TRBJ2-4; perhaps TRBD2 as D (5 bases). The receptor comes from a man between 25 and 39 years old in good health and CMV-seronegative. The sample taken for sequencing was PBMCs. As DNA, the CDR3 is TGTGCCAGCAGCATAGGCGGGTTTTCCGGGGACATTCAGTACTTC. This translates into CASSIGGFSGDIQYF.